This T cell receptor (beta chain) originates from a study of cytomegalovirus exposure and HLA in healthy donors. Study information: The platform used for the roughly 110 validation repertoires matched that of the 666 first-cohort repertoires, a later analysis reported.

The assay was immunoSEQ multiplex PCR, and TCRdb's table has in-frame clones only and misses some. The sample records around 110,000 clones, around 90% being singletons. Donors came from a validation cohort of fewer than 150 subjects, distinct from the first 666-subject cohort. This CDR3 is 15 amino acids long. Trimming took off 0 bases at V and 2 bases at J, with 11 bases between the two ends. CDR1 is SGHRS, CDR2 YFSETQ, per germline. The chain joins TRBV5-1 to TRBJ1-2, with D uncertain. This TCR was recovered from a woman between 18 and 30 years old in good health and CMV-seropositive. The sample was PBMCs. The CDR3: CASSLEAGQNYGYTF. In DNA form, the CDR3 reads TGCGCCAGCAGCTTGGAGGCGGGTCAAAACTATGGCTACACCTTC.